What follows are 5 T cell receptor beta chains derived from one specimen sequenced in a study of cytomegalovirus exposure and HLA in healthy donors. Vbeta (60) and Jbeta (13) primers were used in the PCR. The repertoire was sequenced with immunoSEQ multiplex PCR; TCRdb's copy has only in-frame clones and lacks some. The sample has some 170,000 clones, around three quarters seen once. The sample was PBMCs. The receptors shown here come from a woman in her thirties or forties in good health and CMV-seronegative.

The rearrangement joins TRBV27 to TRBJ1-1; the D gene is possibly TRBD1 (6 bases). The CDR3 extends over 15 amino acids. V shed 2 bases and J shed 1 base, with 11 bases lying between them. Germline V gene sequence: CDR1 MNHEY, CDR2 SMNVEV (reference sequence). CDR3 sequence (DNA): TGTGCCAGCAGTTTAAACAGGGTATCGAACACTGAAGCTTTCTTT. Translated, it gives CASSLNRVSNTEAFF.

V and J are TRBV5-1 and TRBJ2-3, with D maybe TRBD2 (6 bases). The CDR3 runs 14 residues. V lost 3 bases to trimming and J lost 2 bases, with 10 bases between them. CDR1 is SGHRS and CDR2 is YFSETQ in the germline V gene. The CDR3 sequence: CASSWRLDTDTQYF. The CDR3 DNA reads as TGCGCCAGCAGCTGGAGACTAGACACAGATACGCAGTATTTT.

This chain joins TRBV30 and TRBJ2-1, with D possibly matching TRBD2 (5 bases). Germline CDR1 GTSNPN, CDR2 SVGIG (reference sequence). The V gene lost 8 bases and the J gene lost 0 bases, with 11 bases spanning the gap. The CDR3 consists of 13 residues. In nucleotides, the CDR3 is TGTGCCGGGCTGGACTCCTCCTACAATGAGCAGTTCTTC. This codes for CAGLDSSYNEQFF.

This clone was seen a single time. J is TRBJ1-2 and V is TRBV30; D is unresolved. Trimming stripped 6 bases from V and 0 bases from J, with 11 bases between. This CDR3 has 13 residues. Germline V CDR1 and CDR2: GTSNPN, SVGIG (reference sequence). The CDR3 here is CACSEAANYGYTF. The CDR3 DNA reads TGTGCCTGTTCTGAGGCCGCTAACTATGGCTACACCTTC.

This clone came up a few times. The chain uses TRBV5-1 and TRBJ1-1, with D uncertain. This CDR3 has 15 amino acids. Between the trimmed V and J ends, which lost 3 bases and 0 bases, there was a span of 12 bases. CDR1 and CDR2 (germline): SGHRS, YFSETQ. Here the CDR3 reads CASSSGLNMNTEAFF. The CDR3 DNA reads as TGCGCCAGCAGCTCCGGACTGAACATGAACACTGAAGCTTTCTTT.